Listed below are T cell receptor beta chains from one sample, sequenced in a study of CD8+ T cells in alopecia areata. The assay was immunoSEQ multiplex PCR, and TCRdb's table has in-frame clones only and misses some. Of 110,000 to 150,000 clones in the sample, roughly 60% were seen once. The sequenced sample consisted of CD8+ T cells sorted from blood. The origin of the receptors is a human donor in good health. Both conserved end residues are part of each CDR3. The D gene is left open where the match is weak. Expanded clones get a size class; other rows say once, few or many, or leave the size out.

>.|.|TRBJ1-4|TRBV11-2
TGTGCCAGCAGCTTCACCCGACAGGAAAAACTGTTTTTT
CASSFTRQEKLFF
>.|once|TRBJ2-7|TRBV4-1
TGCGCCAGCAGTCCTTCAGCGGACCGGCGTCGCGAGCAGTACTTC
CASSPSADRRREQYF
>.|.|TRBJ2-1|TRBV29-1
TGCAGCGTTGCCGGTATCCCGAGTATCAGCTACAATGAGCAGTTCTTC
CSVAGIPSISYNEQFF
>TRBD1|.|TRBJ2-7|TRBV30
TGTGCCTGGAGTCCACCCGACGGGACAGGGGGATCCTACGAGCAGTACTTC
CAWSPPDGTGGSYEQYF
>TRBD2|.|TRBJ2-5|TRBV4-1
TGCGCCAGCAGACCGATCAAGGGTGGTAGCGGGAGTGGTTATGAGACCCAGTACTTC
CASRPIKGGSGSGYETQYF
>.|few|TRBJ1-1|TRBV18
TGTGCCAGCTCCCCGCCGGATCAGAGGATGAACACTGAAGCTTTCTTT
CASSPPDQRMNTEAFF
>.|.|TRBJ1-1|TRBV9
TGTGCCAGCAGCGTAGACCAGCGGAGGAACACTGAAGCTTTCTTT
CASSVDQRRNTEAFF
>.|few|TRBJ1-2|TRBV29-1
TGCAGCGTTGAAATTAGGGGTGGCTACACCTTC
CSVEIRGGYTF
>TRBD2|.|TRBJ2-7|TRBV29-1
TGCAGCGTTGAAGAGTCCGGGACTAGCGGTTACGAGCAGTACTTC
CSVEESGTSGYEQYF
>.|.|TRBJ2-1|TRBV5-1
TGCGCCAGCAGCTTTTCTGGGGCTCTGGTCGATGAGCAGTTCTTC
CASSFSGALVDEQFF
>.|.|TRBJ2-1|TRBV27
TGTGCCACAGGGGAAGCCTACAATGAGCAGTTCTTC
CATGEAYNEQFF
>TRBD2|once|TRBJ2-1|TRBV7-2
TGTGCCATCGAGGGAGGGCCCGGCAATGAGCAGTTCTTC
CAIEGGPGNEQFF
>.|.|TRBJ1-5|TRBV9
TGTGCCAGCAGCGTAGACGGGGACAATCAGCCCCAGCATTTT
CASSVDGDNQPQHF
>TRBD1|.|TRBJ1-4|TRBV25-1
TGTGCCGTACAGGGGTTAATTAATGAAAAACTGTTTTTT
CAVQGLINEKLFF
>.|.|TRBJ2-7|TRBV7-9
TGTGCCAGCAGCTTAGAAGGAAAGTGCGAGCAGTACTTC
CASSLEGKCEQYF
>.|.|TRBJ2-7|TRBV6-1
TGTGCCAGCAGTGTACATCACGAGCAGTACTTC
CASSVHHEQYF
>.|.|TRBJ1-2|TRBV6-5
TGTGCCAGCAGTTCGTCCCAGGGACACTATGGCTACACCTTC
CASSSSQGHYGYTF
>TRBD1|.|TRBJ2-2|TRBV25-1
TGTGCCAGCAGGAAGACAGGGGTGGTCGGGGAGCTGTTTTTT
CASRKTGVVGELFF
>.|.|TRBJ2-1|TRBV5-1
TGCGCCAGCGGGGTGAGCTCCTACAATGAGCAGTTCTTC
CASGVSSYNEQFF
>TRBD2|.|TRBJ2-1|TRBV7-9
TGTGCCAGCAGCTTCCCGGGACTAGCTATGGATCAGTTCTTC
CASSFPGLAMDQFF
>TRBD1|.|TRBJ1-2|TRBV7-9
TGTGCCAGCAGCCGCCCCCGGGACAGATACTATGGCTACACCTTC
CASSRPRDRYYGYTF
>.|.|TRBJ2-7|TRBV4-1
TGCGCCAGCAGCCAGGGGACATCAGGCGAGCAGTACTTC
CASSQGTSGEQYF
>TRBD2|.|TRBJ2-1|TRBV29-1
TGCAGCGCAAAAACCGGGACTAGCGGGAGTTACAATGAGCAGTTCTTC
CSAKTGTSGSYNEQFF
>.|.|TRBJ2-5|TRBV27
TGTGCCAGCAGCTCCACAGGGCTAGAGACCCAGTACTTC
CASSSTGLETQYF
>.|.|TRBJ2-7|TRBV30
TGTGCCTGGAGTGTAGGATCCTACGAGCAGTACTTC
CAWSVGSYEQYF
>.|few|TRBJ2-7|TRBV25-1
TGTGCCAGCCTCCTCAAAGGACGACGGAGGGAGCAGTACTTC
CASLLKGRRREQYF
>.|.|TRBJ2-7|TRBV9
TGTGCCAGCAGCGTAGGGACGCTGGGGGAGCAGTACTTC
CASSVGTLGEQYF
>.|.|TRBJ1-1|TRBV29-1
TGCAGCCTACAGGTCTTGAACACTGAAGCTTTCTTT
CSLQVLNTEAFF
>.|.|TRBJ1-2|TRBV29-1
TGCAGCGTTGAAGCCTCGACAGGAGATTATGGCTACACCTTC
CSVEASTGDYGYTF
>.|.|TRBJ1-2|TRBV5-1
TGCGCCAGCAGCTTGGGAACCTATGGCTACACCTTC
CASSLGTYGYTF
>TRBD2|few|TRBJ2-3|TRBV27
TGTGCCAGCACCCGATTAGCGGGAGCAGACGGGATACAGTATTTT
CASTRLAGADGIQYF
>.|once|TRBJ2-5|TRBV28
TGTGCCAGCAGGCCCCCGGGGGCATCAAGGGAGACCCAGTACTTC
CASRPPGASRETQYF
>.|.|TRBJ2-5|TRBV20-1
TGCAGCGTGGCCTCAAAAGAGACCCAGTACTTC
CSVASKETQYF
>.|few|TRBJ1-1|TRBV4-2
TGTGCCAGCAGCCAAGAGAGCGCTGAAGCTTTCTTT
CASSQESAEAFF
>.|.|TRBJ1-2|TRBV11-2
TGTGCCAGCAGCTTAGGCGAGATAGATGGCTACACCTTC
CASSLGEIDGYTF
>.|.|TRBJ2-7|TRBV7-9
TGTGCCAGCAGCTTAAATGGGGGACACGAGCAGTACTTC
CASSLNGGHEQYF
>TRBD2|.|TRBJ2-1|TRBV10-2
TGCGCCAGCACCGGAGCGGGAGGGCCCCCTTGTGAGCAGTTCTTC
CASTGAGGPPCEQFF
>TRBD1|.|TRBJ1-2|TRBV9
TGTGCCAGCAGTACAACAGGGGTTTATGGCTACACCTTC
CASSTTGVYGYTF
>TRBD1|.|TRBJ2-7|TRBV27
TGTGCCAGCAGTAAAGGACAGGGACCCTACGAGCAGTACTTC
CASSKGQGPYEQYF
>.|.|TRBJ2-5|TRBV7-2
TGTGCCAGCAGCCTCTATGGATCAAGTCAGGAGACCCAGTACTTC
CASSLYGSSQETQYF
>.|.|TRBJ2-7|TRBV4-1
TGCGCCAGCAGCGCTAAAGGGGGATCCACCTACGAGCAGTACTTC
CASSAKGGSTYEQYF
>.|.|TRBJ2-5|TRBV5-1
TGCGCCAGCAGCTTCGGGGACGACCAGTACTTC
CASSFGDDQYF
>TRBD2|many|TRBJ2-3|TRBV6-6
TGTGCCAGCAGTCCTGGGACTAATCAAGCAGATACGCAGTATTTT
CASSPGTNQADTQYF
>.|.|TRBJ2-7|TRBV6-5
TGTGCCAGCAGTTTAGACAACTCCTACGAGCAGTACTTC
CASSLDNSYEQYF
>.|.|TRBJ1-5|TRBV9
TGTGCCAGCGGGACGGGGGAGAGCAATCAGCCCCAGCATTTT
CASGTGESNQPQHF
>.|.|TRBJ1-5|TRBV27
TGTGCCAGCAGCCCCGGGGGGTATCAGCCCCAGCATTTT
CASSPGGYQPQHF
>TRBD1|.|TRBJ2-3|TRBV27
TGTGCCAGCAGTCCCCTCCCCGGACAGGGCACAGATACGCAGTATTTT
CASSPLPGQGTDTQYF
>TRBD2|.|TRBJ2-3|TRBV9
TGTGCCAGCAGCGTGTGGACTAGCGCCAGCACAGATACGCAGTATTTT
CASSVWTSASTDTQYF
>.|.|TRBJ2-7|TRBV30
TGTGCCTGGAGTGGAGACGGCACCACCTACGAGCAGTACTTC
CAWSGDGTTYEQYF
>.|.|TRBJ2-2|TRBV13
TGTGCCAGCAGCCCACCTAGCCATGGGGACACCGGGGAGCTGTTTTTT
CASSPPSHGDTGELFF
>.|.|TRBJ2-1|TRBV10-1
TGCGCCAGCAGTGAGTCGGGGGACTACAATGAGCAGTTCTTC
CASSESGDYNEQFF
>.|few|TRBJ2-3|TRBV9
TGTGCCAGCAGCGTCGCGGGACGACGCACAGATACGCAGTATTTT
CASSVAGRRTDTQYF
>.|.|TRBJ2-2|TRBV27
TGTGCCAGCAGTTTACTAACCGGGGAGCTGTTTTTT
CASSLLTGELFF
>.|.|TRBJ2-7|TRBV11-2
TGTGCCAGCAGCTTAGGACTAGTCTACGAGCAGTACTTC
CASSLGLVYEQYF
>TRBD2|.|TRBJ2-1|TRBV9
TGTGCCAGCAGCGTAGCGGAAGCGGGAGTCAATGAGCAGTTCTTC
CASSVAEAGVNEQFF
>TRBD1|once|TRBJ2-3|TRBV11-2
TGTGCCAGCAGCTTAGAGCCCAGGGGGACAGATACGCAGTATTTT
CASSLEPRGTDTQYF
>.|.|TRBJ2-5|TRBV28
TGTGCCAGCAGTTTCTTTTCGGCAGAGACCCAGTACTTC
CASSFFSAETQYF
>.|.|TRBJ2-1|TRBV11-1
TGTGCCAGCAGCCGCGACTTGAGCTCCTACAATGAGCAGTTCTTC
CASSRDLSSYNEQFF
>.|.|TRBJ2-2|TRBV14
TGTGCCAGCAGCTTTTATAGCGAGAACACCGGGGAGCTGTTTTTT
CASSFYSENTGELFF